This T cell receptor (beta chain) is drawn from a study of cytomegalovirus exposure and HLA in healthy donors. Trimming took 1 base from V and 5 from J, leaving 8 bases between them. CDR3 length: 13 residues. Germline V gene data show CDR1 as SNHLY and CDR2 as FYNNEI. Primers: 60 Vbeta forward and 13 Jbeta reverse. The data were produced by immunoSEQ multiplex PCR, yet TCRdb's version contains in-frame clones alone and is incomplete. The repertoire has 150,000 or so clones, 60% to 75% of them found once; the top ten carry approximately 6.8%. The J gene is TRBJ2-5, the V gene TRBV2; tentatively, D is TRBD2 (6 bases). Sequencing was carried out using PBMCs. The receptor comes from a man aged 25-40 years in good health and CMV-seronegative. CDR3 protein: CASSEGGRETQYF. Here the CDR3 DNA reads TGTGCCAGCAGTGAAGGAGGGAGGGAGACCCAGTACTTC. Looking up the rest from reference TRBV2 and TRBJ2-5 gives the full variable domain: EPEVTQTPSHQVTQMGQEVILRCVPISNHLYFYWYRQILGQKVEFLVSFYNNEISEKSEIFDDQFSVERPDGSNFTLKIRSTKLEDSAMYFCASSEGGRETQYFGPGTRLLVL.